One and the same sample provided the 11 T cell receptor beta chains below, sequenced in a study of CD8 T cells in ankylosing spondylitis. Study-wide findings and caveats: It appeared that ankylosing spondylitis blood was characterized by a TCR beta motif of 8 or 9 highly homologous variants.

TCRdb re-called the 5' RACE reads through MiXCR, storing one row per CDR3 protein. The sample consists of a few hundred thousand distinct CDR3 sequences, around 16% of them appearing once. Their antigen targets remain unknown. The source material was blood, either unsorted or a sorted T cell fraction (not recorded which). Receptor source: a male donor with ankylosing spondylitis.

The chain uses TRBV6-1 and TRBJ1-1; D uncertain. The CDR3 has 13 residues. The V and J ends lost 7 bases and 1 base respectively, with 10 bases between them. CDR1 is MNHNS, CDR2 SASEGT, per germline. CDR3 DNA: TGTGCCAGCATTCCCGCAGAGAACACTGAAGCTTTCTTT. This encodes CASIPAENTEAFF.

The rearrangement links TRBV4-1 to TRBJ2-1; D perhaps matches TRBD2 (5 bases). CDR3 length: 18 residues. The V gene lost 0 bases and the J gene lost 3 bases, with 18 bases spanning the gap. Per germline, CDR1 MGHRA and CDR2 YSYEKL. CDR3 bases: TGCGCCAGCAGCCAAGAATCGGCTAGCCTCGCCATCTACAATGAGCAGTTCTTC. Its protein is CASSQESASLAIYNEQFF.

This clonotype appeared a few times. This chain uses TRBV20-1 with TRBJ2-1; 11 positions agree with TRBD2. J lost 8 bases, V lost 6 bases, and 9 bases had no gene match. The germline V gene encodes CDR1 DFQATT and CDR2 SNEGSKA (reference sequence). This CDR3 has 14 residues. Here the CDR3 reads CSAPTSGSQDEQFF. The CDR3 DNA reads TGCAGTGCGCCCACTAGCGGGAGTCAGGATGAGCAGTTCTTC.

The chain carries TRBV5-6 and TRBJ1-1; no clear D gene. Germline CDR1 reads SGHDT; CDR2 reads YYEEEE. The CDR3 spans 14 residues. V was trimmed by 7 bases and J by 0 bases, leaving 13 bases between them. CDR3 sequence: CASALSGLNTEAFF. DNA for the CDR3: TGTGCCAGCGCCCTCTCAGGCTTGAACACTGAAGCTTTCTTT.

The sample holds one count of this clonotype. V usage is TRBV5-1 and J usage is TRBJ2-3; weak D call: TRBD2 (6 bases). This CDR3 comprises 16 residues. V dropped 3 bases and J dropped 0 bases, with 14 bases sitting between them. CDR1 and CDR2 (germline): SGHRS, YFSETQ. The CDR3 DNA sequence: TGCGCCAGCAGCTCCGAAGCGGGTTCTAGCACAGATACGCAGTATTTT. The encoded protein is CASSSEAGSSTDTQYF.

V is TRBV30 and J is TRBJ2-7, with TRBD1 identical over 8 bases. This CDR3 has 13 amino acids. CDR1 GTSNPN and CDR2 SVGIG come from the germline V gene (reference sequence). The V gene end was trimmed by 7 bases and the J gene end by 2 bases; junction bases not matched to a gene: 7. The DNA for the CDR3 is TGTGCCTTATGGACAGGGTCGACCTACGAGCAGTACTTC. Its protein is CALWTGSTYEQYF.

The genes are TRBV7-9 and TRBJ1-1; D is perhaps TRBD1 (5 bases). The V gene lost 4 bases and the J gene lost 5 bases, with 14 bases spanning the gap. This CDR3 spans 14 amino acids. Germline-derived CDR1 and CDR2 are SEHNR and FQNEAQ (reference sequence). The CDR3 sequence: CASSSRVGGTEAFF. DNA for the CDR3: TGTGCCAGCAGCTCCAGGGTTGGAGGGACTGAAGCTTTCTTT.

The J gene is TRBJ2-7, the V gene TRBV5-6; D remains unclear. This CDR3 region has 14 residues. From germline, CDR1 is SGHDT and CDR2 YYEEEE. The germline V and J ends were trimmed by 0 bases and 2 bases, with 9 bases remaining between them. CDR3 region: CASSLVATAYEQYF. The CDR3 region has the DNA TGTGCCAGCAGCTTGGTGGCAACAGCCTACGAGCAGTACTTC.

The DNA of the CDR3 is TGTGCCAGCACCTTACACCCTAGCGGGAATGGAGATACGCAGTATTTT. Translation gives CASTLHPSGNGDTQYF. This chain connects TRBV6-1 to TRBJ2-3, with 9 bases that match TRBD2. This CDR3 is built from 16 residues. The V gene end was trimmed by 7 bases and the J gene end by 5 bases; junction bases not matched to a gene: 13. CDR1 and CDR2 from the germline V gene are MNHNS and SASEGT.

This rearrangement joins TRBV30 to TRBJ2-1, with 8 nucleotides matching TRBD2. The CDR3 totals 14 residues. Trimming took 5 bases from V and 8 from J; bases not matched to a gene: 11. Germline V gene data show CDR1 as GTSNPN and CDR2 as SVGIG (reference sequence). In nucleotides, the CDR3 is TGTGCCTGGCTCCGACCGGCGGGAGGCTATGAGCAGTTCTTC. This translates into CAWLRPAGGYEQFF.

The rearrangement joins TRBV7-3 to TRBJ2-3; 12 bases align to TRBD1. The trim removed 3 bases at V and 6 bases at J, leaving 4 bases unmatched. The CDR3 consists of 15 residues. In germline, CDR1 is SGHTA, CDR2 FQGTGA. CDR3 amino acids: CASSLGQGALDTQYF. For the CDR3, the DNA is TGTGCCAGCAGCTTGGGACAGGGGGCCTTGGATACGCAGTATTTT.